A single sample is the source of the 2 T cell receptor beta chains below, sequenced in a study of glioma-infiltrating T cells. Amplification of TCR alpha and beta CDR3 regions from RNA used iRepertoire nested multiplex PCR. TCRdb reprocessed the multiplex PCR reads with MiXCR, giving one entry per CDR3 protein. The repertoire holds a few hundred thousand distinct CDR3 sequences, with around 38% as singletons. Sequencing was carried out using glioma tissue, nonneoplastic brain tissue, or PBMCs (not recorded which). The receptors stem from a human donor with low-grade glioma or glioblastoma, undergoing nonglioma brain surgery, or in good health (not recorded which).

This clonotype was picked up many times. This chain uses TRBV27 with TRBJ2-3; TRBD2 agrees at 10 bases. Germline assignment: CDR1 MNHEY and CDR2 SMNVEV (reference sequence). The J segment lost 1 base and the V segment lost 5 bases, leaving 3 bases of the junction unmatched. This CDR3 comprises 15 residues. This CDR3 reads CASSPGTSGTDTQYF. CDR3 coding DNA: TGTGCCAGCAGTCCCGGGACTAGCGGCACAGATACGCAGTATTTT.

The chain joins TRBV6-6 to TRBJ2-1; D could derive from TRBD1 or TRBD2 (5 bases each). V was shortened by 7 bases and J by 4 bases, with 17 bases between the two germline ends. CDR1 and CDR2 from the germline V gene are MNHNY and SVGAGI (reference sequence). The CDR3 runs to 15 residues. The CDR3 region is CASTTPGRQYNEQFF. As DNA, the CDR3 is TGTGCCAGCACTACCCCGGGACGGCAATACAATGAGCAGTTCTTC.